The rows below give T cell receptor beta chains drawn from one sample of a study of blood T cell repertoires in COVID-19. TCRdb keeps only in-frame clones here, not all; method: immunoSEQ multiplex PCR. The sample has 270,000 or so clones, approximately 90% seen once. Material: peripheral blood. All receptors come from a man in his forties with acute or convalescent COVID-19. Both conserved end residues are part of each CDR3. The D gene is left open where the match is weak. The size entry is marked missing in some rows and otherwise reads once, few, many or a size class.

d_call j_call clone_size v_call cdr3_aa cdr3_nt
- TRBJ1-2 - TRBV7-9 CASSPGTPTRYGYTF TGTGCCAGCAGCCCCGGGACACCCACACGTTATGGCTACACCTTC
TRBD1 TRBJ2-2 - TRBV15 CATTPDQTVPGQGASYTGELFF TGTGCCACCACCCCCGACCAAACCGTCCCGGGACAGGGGGCCTCTTACACCGGGGAGCTGTTTTTT
TRBD1 TRBJ1-4 - TRBV12-5 CASGLGTGGPDEKLFF TGTGCTAGTGGTTTGGGGACAGGGGGCCCGGATGAAAAACTGTTTTTT
- TRBJ1-5 once TRBV10-1 CASRTGNQPQHF TGCGCCAGCAGGACAGGCAATCAGCCCCAGCATTTT
- TRBJ2-7 - TRBV5-5 CASSLQGWNEQYF TGTGCCAGCAGCTTACAGGGTTGGAACGAGCAGTACTTC
TRBD2 TRBJ2-7 - TRBV27 CASSLGGDLRWFEQYF TGTGCCAGCAGTCTCGGGGGGGACCTTCGTTGGTTCGAGCAGTACTTC
- TRBJ2-6 - TRBV5-1 CASSFTTGANVLTF TGCGCCAGCAGCTTTACTACCGGGGCCAACGTCCTGACTTTC
- TRBJ1-1 - TRBV18 CASSPSIGGLSDTEAFF TGTGCCAGCTCACCCTCGATTGGGGGCTTATCTGACACTGAAGCTTTCTTT
- TRBJ1-2 - TRBV6-6 CASRAGLLNYGYTF TGTGCCAGCAGGGCAGGGTTACTGAACTATGGCTACACCTTC
- TRBJ1-4 - TRBV18 CASSPAGSLNEKLFF TGTGCCAGCTCACCAGCGGGCAGCTTAAATGAAAAACTGTTTTTT
- TRBJ1-4 - TRBV5-1 CASSPGGGSGEKLFF TGCGCCAGCAGCCCGGGTGGGGGCTCTGGTGAAAAACTGTTTTTT
TRBD2 TRBJ2-1 - TRBV11-2 CASSLTGLAGAEQFF TGTGCCAGCAGCTTAACGGGACTAGCGGGGGCTGAGCAGTTCTTC
TRBD1 TRBJ1-4 once TRBV7-2 CASSSRTGSVREKLFF TGTGCCAGCAGCTCACGGACAGGCTCGGTGCGGGAAAAACTGTTTTTT
TRBD2 TRBJ2-3 - TRBV4-2 CASSRRGGRADTQYF TGTGCCAGCAGCCGTCGCGGGGGGCGCGCAGATACGCAGTATTTT
TRBD1 TRBJ1-1 - TRBV14 CASSQGIRDRGLRGTEAFF TGTGCCAGCAGCCAAGGGATACGGGACAGGGGGCTCCGGGGTACTGAAGCTTTCTTT
- TRBJ1-2 - TRBV10-2 CASRDSGNYGYTF TGCGCCAGCAGGGATTCGGGGAACTATGGCTACACCTTC
- TRBJ1-5 - TRBV14 CASSQGGRGGNQPQHF TGTGCCAGCAGCCAAGGGGGGAGGGGAGGCAATCAGCCCCAGCATTTT
TRBD2 TRBJ2-1 - TRBV5-6 CASSFSGGGYEQFF TGTGCCAGCAGCTTTAGCGGGGGTGGATATGAGCAGTTCTTC
TRBD1 TRBJ1-5 - TRBV5-6 CASSLGQGRFNQPQHF TGTGCCAGCAGCCTGGGACAGGGCCGATTCAATCAGCCCCAGCATTTT
- TRBJ1-2 - TRBV15 CATSREQQGNYGYTF TGTGCCACCAGCAGAGAACAACAGGGCAACTATGGCTACACCTTC
- TRBJ1-2 - TRBV25-1 CASSEYSGYGYTF TGTGCCAGCAGTGAATATAGCGGGTATGGCTACACCTTC
- TRBJ2-7 once TRBV25-1 CASSEAAGAAKEQYF TGTGCCAGCAGTGAAGCCGCGGGGGCGGCTAAAGAGCAGTACTTC
TRBD1 TRBJ1-5 few TRBV29-1 CSVTGANQPQHF TGCAGCGTCACAGGGGCCAATCAGCCCCAGCATTTT
- TRBJ1-4 - TRBV5-4 CASSLNWANEKLFF TGTGCCAGCAGCTTGAATTGGGCAAATGAAAAACTGTTTTTT
TRBD2 TRBJ2-2 - TRBV3-1/TRBV3-2 CASSQGIQRGSTGELFF TGTGCCAGCAGCCAAGGGATCCAGCGGGGGAGCACCGGGGAGCTGTTTTTT
TRBD2 TRBJ2-1 once TRBV11-2 CASSAGLAVYNEQFF TGTGCCAGCAGCGCTGGACTAGCGGTTTACAATGAGCAGTTCTTC
- TRBJ1-3 - TRBV19 CASSIAHSKRNTIYF TGTGCCAGTAGTATCGCGCATTCGAAACGAAACACCATATATTTT
- TRBJ1-2 - TRBV2 CASSVGSYGYTF TGTGCCAGCAGTGTCGGGTCCTATGGCTACACCTTC
TRBD1 TRBJ1-2 - TRBV11-2 CASSLTPTGDYGYTF TGTGCCAGCAGCTTAACCCCGACAGGGGACTATGGCTACACCTTC
- TRBJ2-7 - TRBV21-1 CASSNTSRLSYEQYF TGTGCCAGCAGCAATACTAGCCGCCTCTCCTACGAGCAGTACTTC
TRBD1 TRBJ1-4 - TRBV20-1 CSASPPGQGLEKLFF TGCAGTGCTAGTCCCCCGGGACAGGGGCTTGAAAAACTGTTTTTT
TRBD1 TRBJ1-2 - TRBV6-5 CASRRGTGNYGYTF TGTGCCAGCAGACGCGGGACAGGCAACTATGGCTACACCTTC
TRBD1 TRBJ1-6 few TRBV5-1 CASSRGGQNTNSPLHF TGCGCCAGCAGTCGGGGGGGACAGAATACTAATTCACCCCTCCACTTT
TRBD2 TRBJ2-3 - TRBV24-1 CATSDPGLDLADTQYF TGTGCCACCAGTGATCCAGGACTAGACTTGGCAGATACGCAGTATTTT
- TRBJ1-1 few TRBV10-1 CASTRTRGENTEAFF TGCGCCAGCACGCGGACTCGGGGAGAGAACACTGAAGCTTTCTTT
TRBD1 TRBJ2-2 - TRBV10-3 CAIRWDSPYTGELFF TGTGCCATCAGATGGGACAGTCCCTACACCGGGGAGCTGTTTTTT
TRBD2 TRBJ2-7 - TRBV5-1 CASSLKLAGAAYEQYF TGCGCCAGCAGCTTGAAACTAGCGGGGGCCGCCTACGAGCAGTACTTC
- TRBJ1-1 - TRBV3-1/TRBV3-2 CASSQRIRDTEAFF TGTGCCAGCAGCCAACGGATCCGGGACACTGAAGCTTTCTTT
- TRBJ1-6 - TRBV4-1 CASSQDLGSNSPLHF TGCGCCAGCAGCCAAGATTTGGGCAGTAATTCACCCCTCCACTTT
- TRBJ2-5 - TRBV9 CASSAFQETQYF TGTGCCAGCAGCGCTTTTCAAGAGACCCAGTACTTC
TRBD1 TRBJ2-3 - TRBV7-2 CASSYVPGQGADTQYF TGTGCCAGCAGCTATGTACCGGGACAGGGGGCAGATACGCAGTATTTT
TRBD1 TRBJ1-2 - TRBV28 CASTLGQGSYGYTF TGTGCCAGCACCCTAGGACAGGGATCCTATGGCTACACCTTC
TRBD1 TRBJ1-3 - TRBV7-2 CASSWTGVSGNTIYF TGTGCCAGCAGCTGGACAGGGGTATCTGGAAACACCATATATTTT
TRBD1 TRBJ2-2 few TRBV3-1/TRBV3-2 CASSQNGQGPTGELFF TGTGCCAGCAGCCAGAACGGACAGGGCCCCACCGGGGAGCTGTTTTTT
- TRBJ2-7 - TRBV2 CASSGRVGSTYEQYF TGTGCCAGCAGTGGGAGGGTGGGGAGCACCTACGAGCAGTACTTC
TRBD2 TRBJ2-6 - TRBV5-4 CASSSATSGGSGANVLTF TGTGCCAGCAGCTCCGCGACTAGCGGGGGATCAGGGGCCAACGTCCTGACTTTC
- TRBJ1-4 - TRBV29-1 CSGGTSGGEKLFF TGCAGCGGGGGGACTTCCGGAGGTGAAAAACTGTTTTTT